The source of this TCR beta chain is a study of shared clonotypes between healthy human individuals. After removal of 5 bases from V and 7 bases from J, the junction contained 14 bases not matched to a gene. CDR1 and CDR2 (germline): SGHVS, FQNEAQ. The CDR3 runs 17 residues. Only CD45RO-negative cells positively selected for CCR7 counted as naive CD8 cells, so terminally differentiated effector memory CD45RA+ cells were excluded. The method was immunoSEQ multiplex PCR; TCRdb's version includes in-frame clones alone and lacks a portion of them. The sample lists hundreds of thousands of clones, approximately 95% occurring once.

The specimen sequenced was naive CD8+ T cells sorted from blood. The receptor was isolated from a young woman in good health. The chain joins TRBV7-8 to TRBJ2-1, with 10 bases identical to TRBD2. As DNA, the CDR3 is TGTGCCAGCAGCCCCGGGCTAGCGGGAGAGGGAAAAAATGAGCAGTTCTTC. Its translation: CASSPGLAGEGKNEQFF. Filled out from reference TRBV7-8 and TRBJ2-1, the complete variable domain reads GAGVSQSPRYKVAKRGQDVALRCDPISGHVSLFWYQQALGQGPEFLTYFQNEAQLDKSGLPSDRFFAERPEGSVSTLKIQRTQQEDSAVYLCASSPGLAGEGKNEQFFGPGTRLTVL.